The 6 T cell receptor beta chains listed next were all sequenced from one sample in a study of T-cell reconstitution after alpha-beta-depleted transplantation in children. Unique molecular identifiers were built into the TCRbeta library. Each CDR3 protein is one row after TCRdb ran MiXCR on the PCR reads. This table holds some 72,000 distinct CDR3 sequences, around 7.9% found once. The input for sequencing was PBMCs from the stem cell graft donor, taken from the stem cell graft. These receptors were collected from a human donor who donated a stem cell graft to a child with acute lymphoblastic leukemia.

This clonotype was detected ten times or more. CDR3 residues: CASSEETLNSYNEQFF. DNA for the CDR3: TGTGCCAGCAGTGAAGAAACCCTGAACTCCTACAATGAGCAGTTCTTC. V is TRBV6-4 and J is TRBJ2-1; D not certain. Trimming took 3 bases from V and 0 from J, leaving 12 bases between them. The CDR3 is made up of 16 amino acids. CDR1 is MRHNA and CDR2 is SNTAGT in the germline V gene.

This clonotype turned up a few times. Sequence at one end of the junction differs from germline and may be a read error. The V gene is TRBV7-7, the J gene TRBJ1-1; no clear D. Looked up from germline, CDR1 is SSHAT and CDR2 is FNYEAQ (reference sequence). CDR3 length: 14 residues. The CDR3 DNA is TGTGCTAGCAGCCGGACCTCGCTAGACACTGAAGCTTTCTTT. Its translation is CASSRTSLDTEAFF.

This clonotype was observed a few times. The gene calls are TRBV28 and TRBJ2-4, with D perhaps assigned TRBD1 or TRBD2 (5 bases each). The CDR3 loop spans 14 amino acids. V was cut by 3 bases and J by 6 bases, with 12 bases left in between. Germline V gene data show CDR1 as MDHEN and CDR2 as SYDVKM. The CDR3 reads CASSFPGPPNIQYF. The CDR3 DNA reads as TGTGCCAGCAGTTTTCCGGGACCACCAAACATTCAGTACTTC.

This clonotype was counted a few times. The chain recombines TRBV11-3 with TRBJ2-1; tentatively, D is TRBD2 (5 bases). Trimming took off 0 bases at V and 5 bases at J, with 8 bases between the two ends. The CDR3 runs to 14 residues. Germline values: CDR1 SGHNT, CDR2 YENEEA. This CDR3 reads CASSLEDGDNEQFF. The DNA for the CDR3 is TGTGCCAGCAGCTTAGAGGACGGGGACAATGAGCAGTTCTTC.

This clonotype was detected ten times or more. Its ends do not fully match the called genes, so a read error is possible. This chain links TRBV6-1 with TRBJ2-2; 9 bases agree with TRBD1. Germline CDR1 MNHNS, CDR2 SASEGT. This CDR3 contains 15 residues. CDR3 coding DNA: TGTGCCATCAGTACCGGGACAGGGTATCCCGGGGAGCTGTTTTTT. Translating it yields CAISTGTGYPGELFF.

This clonotype was seen only a few times. The chain recombines TRBV6-5 with TRBJ1-2; maybe TRBD1 (6 bases). Germline CDR1 and CDR2: MNHEY and SVGAGI. CDR3 length equals 15 residues. With 6 bases removed from V and 8 bases from J, the gap between germline ends came to 22 bases. CDR3 DNA sequence: TGTGCCAGCAGCCCCCAGGGAGGGGGGGCAGAGGGCTACACCTTC. It translates to CASSPQGGGAEGYTF.